This TCR beta chain appears in the sequencing data of a study of CD4 T cells in relation to SARS-CoV-2 and coronaviruses (dated by TCRdb to the early 2020s). Regarding the complete study: The ViraFEST assay cultured PBMCs with antigen for roughly nine days, then sequenced TCR beta CDR3s to find antigen-specific clonal expansions. An HIV-1 Nef peptide pool or a no-peptide culture served as the negative reference condition. The study assessed, at the TCR clonotype level, memory CD4+ T cell crossreactivity between SARS-CoV-2 and common cold coronavirus spike proteins. The Adaptive Biotechnologies TCR-sequencing kit was used to sequence samples from a few pre-COVID donors and the naive versus memory experiments, whereas other data were Illumina-based. Expansion assays from other donors in the study were sequenced with a different, Illumina-based TCR-beta assay. Shared crossreactive spike epitopes were mapped to their HLA restriction using patient-derived lymphoblastoid cell lines.

Study-wide findings and limitations: The study was limited by small numbers of patients and tested TCRs. Because no donor provided both pre-pandemic and post-infection samples, tracing the source of pre-existing responses was limited. Because the crossreactivity analysis focused on spike protein, crossreactivity against other viral proteins was not assessed. Crossreactive clones showed significantly weaker SARS-CoV-2-driven expansion than monoreactive clones, consistent with antigenic imprinting. In approximately 65% of donors, memory CD4+ clonotypes turned up that crossrecognized SARS-CoV-2 and at least one common cold coronavirus spike.

Concerning this clone itself: Its antigen specificity is not known. No base quality values were provided; no much bigger clone lies one nucleotide off.

Looking up the germline V gene yields CDR1 SNHLY and CDR2 FYNNEI. From cysteine to phenylalanine, the CDR3 is 11 amino acids long. Left in the record is the CDR3 DNA by itself, 33 bases read in frame from the first base. A distance of 1 base separates the germline ends of V and J, which lose 4 bases and 1 base respectively. Library preparation employed the immunoSEQ multiplex PCR assay. In the authors' own workflow: During preprocessing, nonproductive sequences were discarded, as were any CDR3s that did not begin with C, did not end with F or W, or were shorter than 7 amino acids. The MANAFEST web app was used to call antigen-specific clonotypes on the basis of expansion compared with the reference and with other culture wells. A clone was considered positive if significant expansion relative to the reference culture was observed in 2 of 3 replicate wells at an FDR below 0.05. A further requirement for positive clones was significant expansion compared with all other tandem wells, along with an odds ratio above 5. After three terminal residues were trimmed from each end, CDR3 homology was quantified as pairwise Levenshtein distance using the stringdist R package. This immuneACCESS table, as held by TCRdb, lists in-frame sequences with V and J called but not all clones. Of the missing ones, under half trace to an unresolved V gene in checked studies; the others have no known cause. The V and J calls and the clone size are those of that table, but D and trimming were determined from the DNA. The sample table shows some 19,000 clones, and under 80% are seen once. The biggest ten clones account for about a sixth of the sample.

CD4+ T cells from unexposed donors were collected before the COVID-19 pandemic (2011-2018). After roughly 11 days of culture, CD4+ T cells were isolated with the EasySep CD4+ T cell isolation kit. As far as cell numbers permitted, CD4+ T cells from unexposed donors were tested for reactivity against SARS-CoV-2 S and N as well as four spike pools from common cold coronaviruses. Each well received over 1.5 million PBMCs, cultured in IMDM supplemented with roughly 5.3% human AB serum and 9.5 to 10 IU/ml IL-2. Half of the culture medium was replaced with fresh IL-2-containing medium on days 3 and 7. Each peptide culture condition was generally run in triplicate replicate wells. The leukapheresis product for the unexposed donors was obtained through commercial purchase. PBMCs were isolated from leukapheresis product or whole blood by Ficoll-Paque PLUS gradient centrifugation. PBMCs were either cryopreserved at -140°C or used fresh in the expansion assay. The QIAamp Micro DNA Kit was used to extract genomic DNA from the CD4+ T cells.

The chain is assembled from TRBV2 and TRBJ1-2, with no confidently assigned D gene. Material for sequencing was CD4+ T cells from PBMCs, cultured in vitro. This TCR was recovered from a human donor in good health. The DNA sequence reads TGTGCCAGCAGTGGTAACTATGGCTACACCTTC. Its protein is CASSGNYGYTF.